This T cell receptor (beta chain) was sequenced for a study of spatial heterogeneity in lung cancer. Study-wide context: Strong correlation was found between tumor-region TCR transcript counts and a T cell module score from matched bulk RNA-seq.

Specified time point: sample taken at primary tumor resection. As to this clonotype: Its antigen is currently unknown.

Overall study results and limits: One measure, the expanded intratumoral alpha and beta TCR count, tracked tumor mutation counts.

TCRdb called the 5' RACE reads again in MiXCR, with one record for every CDR3 protein. The data show some 23,000 distinct CDR3 sequences, roughly 10% seen once. The CDR3 has 13 amino acids. CDR1 is SGDLS, CDR2 YYNGEE, per germline. Trimming shortened V by 4 bases and J by 10 bases, and 14 bases separated the two germline ends. The receptor's source is a male donor with early-stage non-small cell lung cancer. This chain joins TRBV9 and TRBJ1-4; possibly TRBD1 for D (6 bases). This specimen was lung tumor tissue, taken at surgery. The CDR3 DNA reads TGTGCCAGCAGCCCTCCCAGGGGCGGAAAACTGTTTTTT. Translating gives CASSPPRGGKLFF.